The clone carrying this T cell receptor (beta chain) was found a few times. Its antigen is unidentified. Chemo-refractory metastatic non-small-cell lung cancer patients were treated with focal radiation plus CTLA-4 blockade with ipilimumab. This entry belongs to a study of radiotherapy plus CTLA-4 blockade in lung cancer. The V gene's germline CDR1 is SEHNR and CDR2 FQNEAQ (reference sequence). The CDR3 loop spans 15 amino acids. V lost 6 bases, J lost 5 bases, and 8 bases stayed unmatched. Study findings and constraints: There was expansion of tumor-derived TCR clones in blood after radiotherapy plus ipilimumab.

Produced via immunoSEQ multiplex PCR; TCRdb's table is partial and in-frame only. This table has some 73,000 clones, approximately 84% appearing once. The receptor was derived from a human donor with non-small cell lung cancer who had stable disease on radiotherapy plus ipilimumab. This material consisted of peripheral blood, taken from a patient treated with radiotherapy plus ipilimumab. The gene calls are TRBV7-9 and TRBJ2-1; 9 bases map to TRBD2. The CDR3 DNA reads TGTGCCAGCAGGGGGACTAGCTATATAGACAATGAGCAGTTCTTC. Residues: CASRGTSYIDNEQFF.